This T cell receptor beta chain stems from a study of cytomegalovirus exposure and HLA in healthy donors. Study results and limitations: Per a later analysis, HLA-associated TCR beta chains showed more clonal expansion than other, equally common TCR beta chains. Data from an earlier analysis indicated that most TCR beta V segments were productive either about 87% or about 30% of the time. It emerged from a later analysis that several of the most significant clusters appeared to be linked to common viral pathogens. According to a later analysis, donors in an Asian-associated ancestry cluster reportedly had fewer N-insertions than the 666-donor mean.

In the PCR, 60 Vbeta and 13 Jbeta primers were used. Sequencing was performed with immunoSEQ multiplex PCR; in TCRdb, only in-frame clones are kept and a portion is missing. The sample lists over 150,000 clones; approximately 67% were seen once. This CDR3 has 15 residues. The germline gives CDR1 SNHLY, CDR2 FYNNEI. V gave up 4 bases and J gave up 0 bases; unmatched junction bases: 3. In regard to this clone: Its specificity is not known.

This receptor was taken from a woman aged 18 to 35 in good health and CMV-seropositive. The chain couples TRBV2 to TRBJ2-3; 8 nucleotides line up with TRBD2. The specimen was PBMCs. In DNA form, the CDR3 reads TGTGCCAGCAGTGCCCAGCGGGGGAGCACAGATACGCAGTATTTT. Its translation is CASSAQRGSTDTQYF.